This T cell receptor (beta chain) was sequenced in a study of T cell repertoires in cytomegalovirus infection. About the study: Indications of both CMV infection and matching HLA type were provided by public TCR beta signatures. Study conclusions and caveats: The study found HLA-C-restricted CMV-specific TCR beta clonotypes dominating the ex vivo response.

Looked up from germline, CDR1 is SQVTM and CDR2 is ANQGSEA. CDR3 length equals 15 residues. Losses at the gene ends were 4 bases for V and 3 bases for J; bases not matched to a gene: 8. A single record per CDR3 protein comes from TCRdb applying MiXCR to the reads. The profile shows about 180,000 distinct CDR3 sequences, 13% to 15% of them singletons. In its sample, this clonotype was seen a few times. As yet, its antigen is unknown. This sequence was found in a human donor in good health (CMV status not recorded). Some clones in this sample may be carry-over from other donors' samples. Sequenced sample: PBMCs. The genes are TRBV29-1 and TRBJ1-4; 7 bases line up with TRBD1. CDR3 loop: CSVAQGGQANEKLFF. DNA of the CDR3: TGCAGCGTTGCCCAGGGGGGGCAGGCTAATGAAAAACTGTTTTTT.